This T cell receptor beta chain came from a study of T cells in Graves' hyperthyroidism and ophthalmopathy. Overall study results and limits: Ophthalmopathy was told apart from stable hyperthyroidism by a 13 V-J model.

Notes on this clonotype: The antigen remains undetermined. Relative to the germline gene, one junction end is altered; a read error may explain this.

Amplification of TCR beta CDR3 regions used RNA as the template. The primer set for the first-round RT-PCR of the TCR CDR3 was HTBI. A single record per CDR3 protein comes from TCRdb applying MiXCR to the multiplex PCR reads. The sample records 500,000 to 800,000 distinct CDR3 sequences, roughly 15% being singletons. Germline CDR1 reads MNHEY; CDR2 reads SVGEGT. The CDR3 consists of 15 residues. The sample was blood. The V and J genes are TRBV6-2 or TRBV6-3 and TRBJ1-1; TRBD1 is a possible D gene (6 bases). The receptor was derived from a woman aged 45 to 65 with Graves' ophthalmopathy. The DNA of the CDR3 is TGTGCCAGCAGACGGACGGGGTCCGGGGGCACTGGAGCTTTCTTT. It is translated as CASRRTGSGGTGAFF.